The 27 T cell receptor beta chains below were found in one sample sequenced in a study of T cells after yellow fever vaccination. Each CDR3 protein gets one entry after TCRdb re-called the 5' RACE reads with MiXCR. The sample lists about 99,000 distinct CDR3 sequences; about 6% were seen once. The starting material was CD8+ T cells sorted from PBMCs, obtained 10 days after the yellow fever booster vaccination. These receptor sequences come from a young man who received the YFV17D yellow fever vaccine.

The table lists this clonotype with many counts. The gene calls are TRBV11-2 and TRBJ2-1; D is possibly TRBD2 (7 bases). Trimming pared 3 bases from V and 8 bases from J, leaving 11 bases between. This CDR3 has 13 amino acids. The germline gives CDR1 SGHAT, CDR2 FQNNGV. CDR3 protein: CASSFGGGDEQFF. CDR3 nucleotides: TGTGCCAGCAGCTTCGGCGGGGGCGATGAGCAGTTCTTC.

This clonotype came up many times. The chain recombines TRBV20-1 with TRBJ2-1; 8 bases line up with TRBD2. Losses at the gene ends were 0 bases for V and 2 bases for J; bases not matched to a gene: 3. Germline V lookup: CDR1 DFQATT, CDR2 SNEGSKA (reference sequence). The CDR3 loop spans 15 amino acids. The CDR3 sequence is CSARDAAGAYNEQFF. The CDR3 bases are TGCAGTGCTAGAGACGCAGCGGGGGCCTACAATGAGCAGTTCTTC.

This clonotype has a count of ten or more. The rearrangement links TRBV7-9 to TRBJ1-4, with no clear D. Trimming cost V 7 bases and J 3 bases, with 9 bases left between them. The germline V gene has CDR1 SEHNR and CDR2 FQNEAQ (reference sequence). The CDR3 length is 13 residues. Written as DNA, the CDR3 is TGTGCCAGCACCAACAATCCTAATGAAAAACTGTTTTTT. Its protein product is CASTNNPNEKLFF.

This clonotype was seen a few times. The chain couples TRBV10-2 to TRBJ2-5; 9 bases match TRBD2. The V segment lost 1 base and the J segment 5 bases; nucleotides outside the gene matches: 5. Germline CDR1 WSHSY, CDR2 SAAADI. The CDR3 has 15 residues. DNA of the CDR3: TGCGCCAGCAGTGAGTTTCCTAGCGGGGCGGAGACCCAGTACTTC. Its translation is CASSEFPSGAETQYF.

This clonotype was counted a few times. The gene calls are TRBV4-3 and TRBJ2-7; 8 bases match TRBD1. Germline values: CDR1 LGHNA, CDR2 YSLEER. This CDR3 is built from 16 residues. The ends lost 0 bases at V and 1 base at J; junction bases unmatched: 5. Here the CDR3 DNA reads TGCGCCAGCAGCCAAGAGGAACGGACAGGGTCCTACGAGCAGTACTTC. It yields the protein CASSQEERTGSYEQYF.

There are many counts of this clonotype. The genes are TRBV7-6 and TRBJ2-5; tentative D call: TRBD2 (6 bases). Germline CDR1 and CDR2: SGHVS and FNYEAQ. The germline V and J ends were trimmed by 0 bases and 3 bases, with 26 bases remaining between them. The CDR3 spans 20 residues. CDR3: CASSLAQAGLYPSEKETQYF. DNA of the CDR3: TGTGCCAGCAGCTTAGCGCAGGCAGGGTTATATCCTAGCGAGAAAGAGACCCAGTACTTC.

This chain joins TRBV7-9 and TRBJ2-1; 10 nucleotides agree with TRBD1. With V trimmed by 5 bases and J by 5 bases, 9 bases remained unmatched. Germline loops: CDR1 SEHNR, CDR2 FQNEAQ (reference sequence). The CDR3 extends over 16 amino acids. The CDR3 loop reads CASSISPGQGNNEQFF. The CDR3, as DNA: TGTGCCAGCAGCATATCACCGGGACAGGGGAACAATGAGCAGTTCTTC.

To note about this clonotype: A read error may explain this, as a much larger clone is one base away. The V gene is TRBV27, the J gene TRBJ2-3; TRBD1 or TRBD2 may be the D gene (5 bases each). The V end was cut by 7 bases, the J end by 0 bases, with 11 bases between. The germline V gene encodes CDR1 MNHEY and CDR2 SMNVEV (reference sequence). CDR3 size: 14 residues. CDR3 DNA: TGTGCCAGCAATCCCCGGGACAGCACAGATACGCAGTATTTT. Its protein product is CASNPRDSTDTQYF.

V is TRBV13 and J is TRBJ2-7, with TRBD2 matching 8 bases. Germline-derived CDR1 and CDR2 are PRHDT and FYEKMQ (reference sequence). This CDR3 is 14 amino acids long. V shed 0 bases and J 2 bases; nucleotides not matched to a gene: 0. CDR3 loop: CASSLGAGAYEQYV. DNA for the CDR3: TGTGCCAGCAGCTTAGGAGCGGGGGCCTACGAGCAGTACGTC.

This clonotype has a handful of counts. The chain combines TRBV10-3 with TRBJ1-1; TRBD1 agrees at 9 bases. CDR3 length: 14 residues. CDR1 and CDR2 from the germline V gene are ENHRY and SYGVKD. V dropped 8 bases and J dropped 1; count of bases not matched to a gene: 5. CDR3 coding DNA: TGTGCCATCTTGGCGACAGGGGGGAACACTGAAGCTTTCTTT. Amino acid sequence: CAILATGGNTEAFF.

In this sample, this clonotype turned up a few times. This rearrangement joins TRBV5-4 to TRBJ2-5; 8 bases fit TRBD1. The junction had 1 base not matched to a gene; V was cut back by 4 bases and J by 2 bases. The CDR3 sequence is 13 residues long. CDR1 is SGHNT, CDR2 YYREEE, per germline (reference sequence). The DNA for the CDR3 is TGTGCCAGCAGCGGACAGGGACAAGAGACCCAGTACTTC. Its protein is CASSGQGQETQYF.

This clonotype was counted many times. The chain links TRBV7-9 to TRBJ2-3, with 12 bases aligning to TRBD2. J gave up 0 bases and V 3 bases, and 1 base lay outside the gene matches. The CDR3 loop spans 16 amino acids. The germline V gene has CDR1 SEHNR and CDR2 FQNEAQ (reference sequence). CDR3 sequence reads: CASSFLAGGSTDTQYF. The CDR3 DNA reads as TGTGCCAGCAGCTTCCTAGCGGGGGGGAGCACAGATACGCAGTATTTT.

The rearrangement links TRBV4-3 to TRBJ1-5; D not resolved. Germline V gene data show CDR1 as LGHNA and CDR2 as YSLEER. The CDR3 loop spans 15 amino acids. V gave up 0 bases and J gave up 3 bases, with 9 bases separating them. The CDR3 DNA is TGCGCCAGCAGCCAAGATGGGGTCCACAATCAGCCCCAGCATTTT. Translating gives CASSQDGVHNQPQHF.

J is TRBJ2-3 and V is TRBV5-1, with 10 positions matching TRBD1. J lost 1 base, V lost 4 bases, and 15 bases had no gene match. Germline V CDR1 and CDR2: SGHRS, YFSETQ. The CDR3 runs to 19 residues. This chain's CDR3 is CASSPLGTGAHYGTDTQYF. The CDR3 coding sequence is TGCGCCAGCAGCCCACTAGGGACAGGGGCGCATTACGGCACAGATACGCAGTATTTT. The whole variable domain, filled in from reference TRBV5-1 and TRBJ2-3, reads KAGVTQTPRYLIKTRGQQVTLSCSPISGHRSVSWYQQTPGQGLQFLFEYFSETQRNKGNFPGRFSGRQFSNSRSEMNVSTLELGDSALYLCASSPLGTGAHYGTDTQYFGPGTRLTVL.

The genes are TRBV20-1 and TRBJ2-7; tentative D call: TRBD2 (6 bases). V lost 2 bases and J lost 4, with 15 bases in between. CDR1 DFQATT and CDR2 SNEGSKA come from the germline V gene (reference sequence). The CDR3 consists of 14 residues. CDR3 DNA: TGCAGTGCTAGATCTGGGGGACTGATTTACGAGCAGTACTTC. This encodes CSARSGGLIYEQYF.

This chain connects TRBV9 to TRBJ1-1, with 7 bases fitting TRBD1. The CDR3 extends over 14 amino acids. Trimming cost V 4 bases and J 4 bases; bases outside gene matches: 7. Germline values: CDR1 SGDLS, CDR2 YYNGEE. The CDR3 DNA reads as TGTGCCAGCAGCCTTACAGGGGTTCGCACTGAAGCTTTCTTT. Amino acid sequence: CASSLTGVRTEAFF.

In nucleotides, the CDR3 is TGTGCCAGCAGCAAGGGACAGATAGACTCCTACGAGCAGTACGTC. It translates to CASSKGQIDSYEQYV. V usage is TRBV6-2 or TRBV6-3 and J usage is TRBJ2-7; 7 bases map to TRBD1. Per germline, CDR1 MNHEY and CDR2 SVGEGT. V shed 6 bases and J 0 bases; nucleotides not matched to a gene: 8. The length of the CDR3 is 15 residues.

The chain carries TRBV7-8 and TRBJ2-3; D gene uncertain. The CDR3 runs to 17 residues. V lost 1 base to trimming and J lost 3 bases, with 17 bases between them. Germline CDR1 is SGHVS and CDR2 is FQNEAQ. CDR3 loop: CASSLVRVLIGTDTQYF. The CDR3 nucleotides read TGTGCCAGCAGCTTAGTTCGGGTATTGATTGGGACAGATACGCAGTATTTT.

This clonotype was observed a handful of times. This sequence joins TRBV4-1 and TRBJ2-2, with 7 nucleotides matching TRBD1. This CDR3 region has 16 residues. Trimming cost V 6 bases and J 4 bases; bases outside gene matches: 11. CDR1 and CDR2 (germline): MGHRA, YSYEKL. For the CDR3, the DNA is TGCGCCAGCAGGCGACTCCGGGACAGCACCACCGGGGAGCTGTTTTTT. Residues: CASRRLRDSTTGELFF.

This chain links TRBV29-1 with TRBJ2-3; D ambiguous. Germline V gene data show CDR1 as SQVTM and CDR2 as ANQGSEA. The germline V and J ends were trimmed by 3 bases and 1 base, with 8 bases remaining between them. This CDR3 is built from 13 residues. The CDR3 region is CSVDGVGTDTQYF. As DNA, the CDR3 is TGCAGCGTTGATGGGGTCGGCACAGATACGCAGTATTTT.

There are many counts of this clonotype. V is TRBV5-5 and J is TRBJ2-4, with TRBD1 matching 7 bases. J was trimmed by 0 bases and V by 3 bases; bases with no gene match: 9. The CDR3 length is 17 residues. In germline, CDR1 is SGHKS, CDR2 YYEKEE (reference sequence). CDR3 loop: CASSSRRDSIAKNIQYF. The CDR3 nucleotides are TGTGCCAGCAGCTCACGAAGGGACAGCATAGCCAAAAACATTCAGTACTTC.

The table lists this clonotype with many counts. J is TRBJ1-1 and V is TRBV7-9; a weak D match, TRBD1 (6 bases). V lost 0 bases and J lost 11, with 10 bases in between. The CDR3 runs to 12 residues. Looked up from germline, CDR1 is SEHNR and CDR2 is FQNEAQ (reference sequence). The CDR3 bases are TGTGCCAGCAGCTTAGCCCGGGGGCCGGCTTTCTTT. Residues: CASSLARGPAFF.

This clonotype was observed a handful of times. V and J are TRBV7-9 and TRBJ2-1, with 8 bases lining up with TRBD2. This CDR3 has 16 amino acids. The ends lost 5 bases at V and 9 bases at J; junction bases unmatched: 15. Germline V gene data show CDR1 as SEHNR and CDR2 as FQNEAQ (reference sequence). CDR3 sequence (DNA): TGTGCCAGCAGCCGGCCGTACAGCGGGGGCGGAAGTGAGCAGTTCTTC. Translated, it gives CASSRPYSGGGSEQFF.

The chain recombines TRBV5-6 with TRBJ1-2; a weak D match, TRBD1 (5 bases). In germline, CDR1 is SGHDT, CDR2 YYEEEE. This CDR3 has 14 amino acids. The V end lost 0 bases, the J end lost 4 bases, and 10 bases lay between the germline ends. CDR3 sequence reads: CASSLAGRVYGYTF. CDR3 in DNA: TGTGCCAGCAGCTTGGCGGGCAGGGTCTATGGCTACACCTTC.

This clonotype was recorded a few times. The chain uses TRBV29-1 and TRBJ2-7, with 7 bases that match TRBD1. Germline CDR1 SQVTM, CDR2 ANQGSEA. The length of the CDR3 is 12 residues. The V segment lost 4 bases and the J segment 3 bases; nucleotides outside the gene matches: 3. This CDR3 is CSVVGTDYEQYF. The CDR3, as DNA: TGCAGCGTTGTCGGGACAGACTACGAGCAGTACTTC.

This chain uses TRBV9 with TRBJ2-1; TRBD2 matches at 9 bases. J was trimmed by 8 bases and V by 0 bases; bases with no gene match: 3. Looked up from germline, CDR1 is SGDLS and CDR2 is YYNGEE. The CDR3 loop spans 14 amino acids. CDR3 sequence reads: CASSVGGGAYEQFF. CDR3 nucleotide sequence: TGTGCCAGCAGCGTAGGCGGGGGGGCCTATGAGCAGTTCTTC. The full variable domain, in which reference TRBV9 and TRBJ2-1 provide the parts outside the CDR3, is DSGVTQTPKHLITATGQRVTLRCSPRSGDLSVYWYQQSLDQGLQFLIQYYNGEERAKGNILERFSAQQFPDLHSELNLSSLELGDSALYFCASSVGGGAYEQFFGPGTRLTVL.

Written as DNA, the CDR3 is TGCGCCAGCAGGGATCCGGGCCTAGGGGTAGGAGATACGCAGTATTTT. Its protein product is CASRDPGLGVGDTQYF. This chain connects TRBV4-1 to TRBJ2-3, with D maybe TRBD1 (5 bases). V lost 6 bases and J lost 5, with 21 bases in between. Germline lookup yields CDR1 MGHRA and CDR2 YSYEKL. CDR3 length: 16 residues.